The T cell receptor beta chain under discussion was sequenced for a study of T-cell memory formation after mild COVID-19. Study-wide results and limits: Pre-infection memory already had some responding clones, implying cross-reactive memory joined. Among CD4+ contracting clones, most were CM and EM, and CD8+ ones EMRA.

Amplification by 5'RACE using constant-segment primers produced TCR alpha and TCR beta cDNA libraries that carried sample barcodes and UMIs. From the 5' RACE reads, TCRdb called clonotypes with MiXCR, one entry per CDR3 protein. Found here are fewer than 600,000 distinct CDR3 sequences, less than 25% of them singletons; the top ten hold approximately 8.4%. V trimming: 0 bases; J trimming: 5 bases; junction bases outside the gene matches: 9. The CDR3 length is 18 residues. The germline V gene encodes CDR1 MGHRA and CDR2 YSYEKL. Remarks on this clonotype: What it binds is unknown.

The TCR sequence derives from an adult woman who had mild COVID-19 (a few samples of this study predate the infection). Cell type and time point are not known. This chain joins TRBV4-1 and TRBJ2-5; 13 bases are shared with TRBD2. Sequencing was carried out using PBMCs or a T cell subset sorted from them (not recorded which). The chain's CDR3 is CASSQEGRTSGGHETQYF. DNA of the CDR3: TGCGCCAGCAGCCAAGAGGGACGGACTAGCGGGGGCCATGAGACCCAGTACTTC.